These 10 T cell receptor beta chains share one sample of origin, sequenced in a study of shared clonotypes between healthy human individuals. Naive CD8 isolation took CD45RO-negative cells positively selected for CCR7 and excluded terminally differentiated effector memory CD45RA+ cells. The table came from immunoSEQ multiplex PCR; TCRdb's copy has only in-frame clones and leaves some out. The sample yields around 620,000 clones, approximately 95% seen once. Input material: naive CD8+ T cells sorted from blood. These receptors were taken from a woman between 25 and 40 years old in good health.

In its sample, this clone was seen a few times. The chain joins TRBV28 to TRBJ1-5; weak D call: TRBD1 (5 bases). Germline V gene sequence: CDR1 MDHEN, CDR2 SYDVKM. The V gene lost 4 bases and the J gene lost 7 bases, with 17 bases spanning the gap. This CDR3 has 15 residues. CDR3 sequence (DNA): TGTGCCAGCAGTTACCTAAGCGGGGGAAGGCAGCCCCAGCATTTT. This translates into CASSYLSGGRQPQHF.

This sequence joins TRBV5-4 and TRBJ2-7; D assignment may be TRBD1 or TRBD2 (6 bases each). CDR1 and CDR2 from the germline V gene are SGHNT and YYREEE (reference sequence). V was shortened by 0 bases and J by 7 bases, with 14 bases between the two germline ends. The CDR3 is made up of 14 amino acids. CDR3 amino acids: CASSLAWGASEQYF. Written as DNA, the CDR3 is TGTGCCAGCAGCTTGGCCTGGGGGGCGAGTGAGCAGTACTTC.

CDR3: CATGLGHTRGNQYF. In DNA, the CDR3 is TGTGCCACCGGGCTGGGACACACGAGGGGTAACCAGTACTTC. The genes are TRBV15 and TRBJ2-5; possible D gene TRBD1, 6 bases. The CDR3 is 14 residues long. The V gene's germline CDR1 is LNHNV and CDR2 YYDKDF (reference sequence). Between the trimmed V and J ends, which lost 8 bases and 10 bases, there was a span of 23 bases.

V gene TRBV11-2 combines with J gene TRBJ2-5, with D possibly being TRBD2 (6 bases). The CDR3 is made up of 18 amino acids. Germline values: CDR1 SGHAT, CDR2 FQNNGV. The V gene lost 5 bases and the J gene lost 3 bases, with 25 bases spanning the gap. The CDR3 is CASSPHGGLWGVEETQYF. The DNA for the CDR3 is TGTGCCAGCAGCCCCCACGGCGGGCTTTGGGGGGTCGAAGAGACCCAGTACTTC.

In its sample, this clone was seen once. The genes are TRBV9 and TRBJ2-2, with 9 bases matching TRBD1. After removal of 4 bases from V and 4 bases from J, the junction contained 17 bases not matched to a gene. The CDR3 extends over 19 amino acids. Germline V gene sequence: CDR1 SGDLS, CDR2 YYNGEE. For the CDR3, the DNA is TGTGCCAGCAGCCACCTTCCGGGACAGGGAATGGGATTCACCGGGGAGCTGTTTTTT. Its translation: CASSHLPGQGMGFTGELFF.

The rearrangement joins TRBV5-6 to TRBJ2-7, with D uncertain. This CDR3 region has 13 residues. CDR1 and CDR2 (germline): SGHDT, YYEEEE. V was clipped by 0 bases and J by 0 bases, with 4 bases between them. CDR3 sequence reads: CASSLESSYEQYF. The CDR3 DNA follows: TGTGCCAGCAGCTTGGAGAGCTCCTACGAGCAGTACTTC.

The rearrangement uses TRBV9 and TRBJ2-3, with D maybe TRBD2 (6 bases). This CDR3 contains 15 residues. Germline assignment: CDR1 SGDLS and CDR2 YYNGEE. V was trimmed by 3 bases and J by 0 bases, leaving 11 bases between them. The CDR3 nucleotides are TGTGCCAGCAGCGAGGCGGGAAGGAGCACAGATACGCAGTATTTT. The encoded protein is CASSEAGRSTDTQYF.

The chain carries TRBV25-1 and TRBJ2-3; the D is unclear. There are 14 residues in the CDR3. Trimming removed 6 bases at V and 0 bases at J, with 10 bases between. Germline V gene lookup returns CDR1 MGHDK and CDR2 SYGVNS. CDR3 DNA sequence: TGTGCCAGCAGGGGATATTCTAGCACAGATACGCAGTATTTT. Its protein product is CASRGYSSTDTQYF.

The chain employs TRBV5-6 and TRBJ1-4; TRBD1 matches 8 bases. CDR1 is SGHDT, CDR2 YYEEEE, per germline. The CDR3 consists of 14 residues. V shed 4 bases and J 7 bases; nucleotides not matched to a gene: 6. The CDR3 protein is CASSPGGSGEKLFF. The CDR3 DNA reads TGTGCCAGCAGCCCAGGGGGCTCTGGTGAAAAACTGTTTTTT.

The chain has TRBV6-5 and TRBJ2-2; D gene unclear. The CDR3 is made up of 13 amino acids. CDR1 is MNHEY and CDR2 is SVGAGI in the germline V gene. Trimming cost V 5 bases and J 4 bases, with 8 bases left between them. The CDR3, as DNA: TGTGCCAGCAGTGCTCTCCCCACCGGGGAGCTGTTTTTT. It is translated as CASSALPTGELFF.